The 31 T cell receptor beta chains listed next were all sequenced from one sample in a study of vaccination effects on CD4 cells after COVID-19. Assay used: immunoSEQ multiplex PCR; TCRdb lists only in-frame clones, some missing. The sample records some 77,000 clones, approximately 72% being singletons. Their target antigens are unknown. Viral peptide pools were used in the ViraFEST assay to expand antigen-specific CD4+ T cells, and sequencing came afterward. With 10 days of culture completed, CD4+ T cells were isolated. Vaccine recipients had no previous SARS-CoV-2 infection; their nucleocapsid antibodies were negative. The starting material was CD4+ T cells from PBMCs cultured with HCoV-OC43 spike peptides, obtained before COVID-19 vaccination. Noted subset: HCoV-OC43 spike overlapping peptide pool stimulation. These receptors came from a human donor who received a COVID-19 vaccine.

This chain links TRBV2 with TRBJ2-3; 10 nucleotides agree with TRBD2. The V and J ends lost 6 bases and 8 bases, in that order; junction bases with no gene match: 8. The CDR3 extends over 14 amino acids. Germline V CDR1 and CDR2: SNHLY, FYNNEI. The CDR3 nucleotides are TGTGCCAGCAGCTCACTAGCGGGGCTTGGTACGCAGTATTTT. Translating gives CASSSLAGLGTQYF.

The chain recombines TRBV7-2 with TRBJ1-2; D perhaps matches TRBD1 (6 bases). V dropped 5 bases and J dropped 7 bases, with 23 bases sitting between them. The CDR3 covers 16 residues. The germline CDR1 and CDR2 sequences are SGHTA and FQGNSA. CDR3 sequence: CASSQRGGAITRGYTF. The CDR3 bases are TGTGCCAGCAGCCAGAGGGGGGGGGCCATCACTCGTGGCTACACCTTC.

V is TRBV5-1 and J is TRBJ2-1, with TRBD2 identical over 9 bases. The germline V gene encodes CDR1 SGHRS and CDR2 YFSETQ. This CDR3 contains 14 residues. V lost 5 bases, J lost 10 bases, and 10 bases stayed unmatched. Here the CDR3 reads CASRSGGPRYEQFF. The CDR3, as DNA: TGCGCCAGCAGGAGCGGGGGGCCTCGATACGAGCAGTTCTTC.

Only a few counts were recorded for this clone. As DNA, the CDR3 is TGTGCCAGCAGCGGTTTCGGGGGGTATGGCTACACCTTC. Translating it yields CASSGFGGYGYTF. The chain uses TRBV7-2 and TRBJ1-2; D perhaps matches TRBD1 (5 bases). V was clipped by 5 bases and J by 5 bases, with 12 bases between them. CDR3 length equals 13 residues. CDR1 is SGHTA and CDR2 is FQGNSA in the germline V gene.

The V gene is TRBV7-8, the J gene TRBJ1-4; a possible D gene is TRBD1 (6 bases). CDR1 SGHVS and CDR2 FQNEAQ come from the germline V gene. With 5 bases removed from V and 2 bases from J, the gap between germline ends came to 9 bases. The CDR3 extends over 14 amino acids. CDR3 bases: TGTGCCAGCAGCAACAGGGAGACTAATGAAAAACTGTTTTTT. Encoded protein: CASSNRETNEKLFF.

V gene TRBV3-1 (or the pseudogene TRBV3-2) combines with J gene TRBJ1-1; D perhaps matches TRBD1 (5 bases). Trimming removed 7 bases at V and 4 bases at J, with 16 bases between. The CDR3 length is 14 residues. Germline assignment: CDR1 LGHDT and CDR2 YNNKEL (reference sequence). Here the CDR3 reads CASMGGSGGTEAFF. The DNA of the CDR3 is TGTGCCAGCATGGGGGGTAGCGGGGGCACTGAAGCTTTCTTT.

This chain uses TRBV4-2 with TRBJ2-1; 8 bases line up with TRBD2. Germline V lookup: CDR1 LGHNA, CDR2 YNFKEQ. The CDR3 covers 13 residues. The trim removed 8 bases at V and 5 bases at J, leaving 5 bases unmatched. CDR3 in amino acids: CASQPGGDNEQFF. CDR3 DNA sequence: TGTGCCAGCCAGCCCGGGGGGGACAATGAGCAGTTCTTC.

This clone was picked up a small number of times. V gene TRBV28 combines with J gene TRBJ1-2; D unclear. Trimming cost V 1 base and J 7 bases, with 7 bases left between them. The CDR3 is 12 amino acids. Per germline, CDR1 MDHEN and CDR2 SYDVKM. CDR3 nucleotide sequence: TGTGCCAGCAGTTTATCAGTATCTGGCTACACCTTC. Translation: CASSLSVSGYTF.

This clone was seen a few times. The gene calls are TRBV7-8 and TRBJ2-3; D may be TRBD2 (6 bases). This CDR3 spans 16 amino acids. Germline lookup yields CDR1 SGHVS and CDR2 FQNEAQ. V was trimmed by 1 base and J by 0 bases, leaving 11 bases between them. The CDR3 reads CASSLERAISTDTQYF. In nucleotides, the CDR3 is TGTGCCAGCAGCTTAGAGCGGGCTATAAGCACAGATACGCAGTATTTT. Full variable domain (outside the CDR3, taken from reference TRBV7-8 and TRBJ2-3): GAGVSQSPRYKVAKRGQDVALRCDPISGHVSLFWYQQALGQGPEFLTYFQNEAQLDKSGLPSDRFFAERPEGSVSTLKIQRTQQEDSAVYLCASSLERAISTDTQYFGPGTRLTVL.

In DNA form, the CDR3 reads TGTGCCAGCAGTTTCTCAGAGACCCAGTACTTC. It codes for CASSFSETQYF. V gene TRBV12-3 or TRBV12-4 combines with J gene TRBJ2-5, with unresolved D. Trimming cost V 3 bases and J 4 bases, with 3 bases left between them. The length of the CDR3 is 11 residues.

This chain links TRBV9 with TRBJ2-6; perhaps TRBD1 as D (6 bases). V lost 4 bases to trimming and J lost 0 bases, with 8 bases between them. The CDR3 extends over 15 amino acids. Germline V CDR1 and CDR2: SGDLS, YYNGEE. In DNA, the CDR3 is TGTGCCAGCAGCTTAGGGGGCTCTGGGGCCAACGTCCTGACTTTC. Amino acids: CASSLGGSGANVLTF.

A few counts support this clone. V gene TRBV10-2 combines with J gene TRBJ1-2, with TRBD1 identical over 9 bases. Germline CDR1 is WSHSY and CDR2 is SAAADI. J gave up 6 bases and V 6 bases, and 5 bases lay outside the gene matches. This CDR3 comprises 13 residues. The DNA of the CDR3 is TGCGCCAGCAGCAGCGGGACAGGGAATGGCTACACCTTC. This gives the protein CASSSGTGNGYTF.

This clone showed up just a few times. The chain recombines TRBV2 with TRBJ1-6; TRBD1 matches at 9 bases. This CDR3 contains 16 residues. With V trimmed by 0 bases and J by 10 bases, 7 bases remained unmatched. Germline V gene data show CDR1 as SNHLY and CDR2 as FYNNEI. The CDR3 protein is CASSEAGTGRESPLHF. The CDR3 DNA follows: TGTGCCAGCAGTGAAGCCGGGACAGGGAGGGAATCACCCCTCCACTTT.

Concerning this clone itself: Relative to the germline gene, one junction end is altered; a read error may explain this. CDR3 region: CASSSGTGSHQETQYF. CDR3 coding DNA: TGCGCCAGCAGCTCCGGGACAGGGTCCCACCAGGAGACCCAGTACTTC. The chain combines TRBV5-1 with TRBJ2-5, with 9 bases lining up with TRBD1. The CDR3 loop spans 16 amino acids. CDR1 is SGHRS, CDR2 YFSETQ, per germline.

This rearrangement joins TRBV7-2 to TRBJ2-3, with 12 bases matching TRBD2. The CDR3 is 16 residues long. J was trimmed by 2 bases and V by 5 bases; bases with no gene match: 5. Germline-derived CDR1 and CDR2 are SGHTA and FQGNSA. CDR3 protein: CASSVTSGGYTDTQYF. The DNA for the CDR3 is TGTGCCAGCAGCGTTACTAGCGGGGGGTACACAGATACGCAGTATTTT.

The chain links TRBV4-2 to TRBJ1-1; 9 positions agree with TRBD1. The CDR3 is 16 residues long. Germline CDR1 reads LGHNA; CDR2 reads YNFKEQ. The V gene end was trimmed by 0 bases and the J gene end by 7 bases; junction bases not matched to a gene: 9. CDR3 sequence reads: CASSQDGDRDAREAFF. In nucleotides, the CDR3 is TGTGCCAGCAGCCAAGATGGGGACAGGGACGCTCGTGAAGCTTTCTTT.

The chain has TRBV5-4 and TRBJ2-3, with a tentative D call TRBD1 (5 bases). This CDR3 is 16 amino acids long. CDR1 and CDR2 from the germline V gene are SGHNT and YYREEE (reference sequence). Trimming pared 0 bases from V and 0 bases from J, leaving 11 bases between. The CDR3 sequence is CASSLAVTASTDTQYF. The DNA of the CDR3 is TGTGCCAGCAGCTTGGCGGTGACAGCTAGCACAGATACGCAGTATTTT.

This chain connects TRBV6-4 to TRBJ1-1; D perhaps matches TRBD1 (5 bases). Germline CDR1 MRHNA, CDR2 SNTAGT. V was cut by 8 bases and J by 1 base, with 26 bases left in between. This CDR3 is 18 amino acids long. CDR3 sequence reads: CASRSVCTDTTPNTEAFF. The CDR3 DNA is TGTGCCAGCCGATCCGTATGCACGGACACAACACCGAACACTGAAGCTTTCTTT.

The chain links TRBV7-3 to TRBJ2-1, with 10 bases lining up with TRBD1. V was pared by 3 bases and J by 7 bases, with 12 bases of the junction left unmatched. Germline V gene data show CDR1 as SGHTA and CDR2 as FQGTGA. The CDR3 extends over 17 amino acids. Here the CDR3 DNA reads TGTGCCAGCAGCTTGTCCGCTACGACAGGGGGCGGGAATGAGCAGTTCTTC. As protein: CASSLSATTGGGNEQFF.

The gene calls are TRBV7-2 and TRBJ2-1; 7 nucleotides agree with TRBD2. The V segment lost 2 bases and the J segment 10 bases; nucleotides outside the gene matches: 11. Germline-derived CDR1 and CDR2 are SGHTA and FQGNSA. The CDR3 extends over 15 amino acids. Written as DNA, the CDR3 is TGTGCCAGCAGCTTAAGGTCCACTAGCGAGGGGGAGCAGTTCTTC. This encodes CASSLRSTSEGEQFF.

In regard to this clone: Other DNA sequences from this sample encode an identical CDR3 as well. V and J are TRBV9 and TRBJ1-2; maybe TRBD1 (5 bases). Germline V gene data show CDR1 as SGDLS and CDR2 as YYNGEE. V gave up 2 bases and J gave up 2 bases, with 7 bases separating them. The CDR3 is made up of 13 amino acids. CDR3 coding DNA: TGTGCCAGCAGCGTTGACAGAAACTATGGCTACACCTTC. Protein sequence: CASSVDRNYGYTF.

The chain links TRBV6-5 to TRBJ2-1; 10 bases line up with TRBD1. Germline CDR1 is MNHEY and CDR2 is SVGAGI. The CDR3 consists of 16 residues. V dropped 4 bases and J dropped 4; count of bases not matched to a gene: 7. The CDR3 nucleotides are TGTGCCAGCAGTTTATCCTCGGACAGGGGGTACAATGAGCAGTTCTTC. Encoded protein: CASSLSSDRGYNEQFF.

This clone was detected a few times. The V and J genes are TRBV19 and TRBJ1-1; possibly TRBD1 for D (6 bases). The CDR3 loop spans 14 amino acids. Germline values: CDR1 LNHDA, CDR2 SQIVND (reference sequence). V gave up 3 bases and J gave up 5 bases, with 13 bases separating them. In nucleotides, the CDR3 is TGTGCCAGTAGTATTCAGGGGCGGACGACTGAAGCTTTCTTT. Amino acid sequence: CASSIQGRTTEAFF.

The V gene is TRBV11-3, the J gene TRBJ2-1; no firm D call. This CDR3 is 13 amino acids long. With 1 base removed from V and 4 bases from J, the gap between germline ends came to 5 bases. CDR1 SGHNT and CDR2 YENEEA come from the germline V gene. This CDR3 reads CASSLASYNEQFF. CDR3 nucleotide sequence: TGTGCCAGCAGCTTAGCCAGTTACAATGAGCAGTTCTTC. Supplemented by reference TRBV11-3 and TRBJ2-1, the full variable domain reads EAGVVQSPRYKIIEKKQPVAFWCNPISGHNTLYWYLQNLGQGPELLIRYENEEAVDDSQLPKDRFSAERLKGVDSTLKIQPAELGDSAVYLCASSLASYNEQFFGPGTRLTVL.

CDR3 sequence (DNA): TGTGCCAGCAGCGTAGGCACAGGGCGAGAGACCCAGTACTTC. This encodes CASSVGTGRETQYF. The V and J genes are TRBV9 and TRBJ2-5; a weak D match, TRBD1 (6 bases). Trimming shortened V by 0 bases and J by 4 bases, and 10 bases separated the two germline ends. The CDR3 is 14 amino acids. Germline V lookup: CDR1 SGDLS, CDR2 YYNGEE.

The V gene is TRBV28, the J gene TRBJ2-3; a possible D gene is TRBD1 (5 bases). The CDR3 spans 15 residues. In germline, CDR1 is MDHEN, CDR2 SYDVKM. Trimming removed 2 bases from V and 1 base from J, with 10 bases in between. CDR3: CASSLAGAGTDTQYF. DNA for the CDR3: TGTGCCAGCAGTTTAGCTGGGGCAGGCACAGATACGCAGTATTTT.

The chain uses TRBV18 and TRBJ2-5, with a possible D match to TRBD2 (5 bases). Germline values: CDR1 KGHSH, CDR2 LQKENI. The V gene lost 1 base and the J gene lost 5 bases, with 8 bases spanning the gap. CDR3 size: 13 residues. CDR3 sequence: CASSPQLGETQYF. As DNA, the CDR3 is TGTGCCAGCTCACCACAACTAGGTGAGACCCAGTACTTC.

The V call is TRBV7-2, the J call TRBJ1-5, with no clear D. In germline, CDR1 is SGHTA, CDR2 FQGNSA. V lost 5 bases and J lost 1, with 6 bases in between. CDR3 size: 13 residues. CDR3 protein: CASSTQSNQPQHF. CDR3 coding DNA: TGTGCCAGCAGCACACAAAGCAATCAGCCCCAGCATTTT.

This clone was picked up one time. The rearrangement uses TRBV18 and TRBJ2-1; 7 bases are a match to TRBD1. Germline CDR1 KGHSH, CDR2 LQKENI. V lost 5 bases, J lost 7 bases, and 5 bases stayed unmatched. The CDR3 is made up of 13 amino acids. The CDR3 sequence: CASSGTGQNEQFF. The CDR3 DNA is TGTGCCAGCTCAGGGACGGGACAGAATGAGCAGTTCTTC.

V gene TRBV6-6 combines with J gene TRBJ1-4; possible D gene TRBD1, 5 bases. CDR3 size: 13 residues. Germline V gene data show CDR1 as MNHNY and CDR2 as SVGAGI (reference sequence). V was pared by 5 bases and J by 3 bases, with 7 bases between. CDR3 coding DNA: TGTGCCAGCAGTCTACAGGCTAATGAAAAACTGTTTTTT. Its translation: CASSLQANEKLFF.

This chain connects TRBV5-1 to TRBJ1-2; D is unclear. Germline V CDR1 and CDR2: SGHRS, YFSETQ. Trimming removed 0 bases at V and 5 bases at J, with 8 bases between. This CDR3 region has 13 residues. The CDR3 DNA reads TGCGCCAGCAGCTTGGGAAACTCTTATGGCTACACCTTC. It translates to CASSLGNSYGYTF.